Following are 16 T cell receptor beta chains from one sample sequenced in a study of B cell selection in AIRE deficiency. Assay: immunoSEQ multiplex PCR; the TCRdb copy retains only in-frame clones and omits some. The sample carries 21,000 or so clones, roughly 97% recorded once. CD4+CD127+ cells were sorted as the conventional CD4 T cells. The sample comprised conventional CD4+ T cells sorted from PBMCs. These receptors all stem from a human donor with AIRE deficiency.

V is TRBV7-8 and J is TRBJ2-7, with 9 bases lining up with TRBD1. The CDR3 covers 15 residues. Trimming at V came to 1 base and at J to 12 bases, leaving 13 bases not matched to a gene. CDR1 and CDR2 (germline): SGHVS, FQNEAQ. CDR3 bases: TGTGCCAGCAGCTTAGGCAGGGACAGGGCCCTTTCCATGTACTTC. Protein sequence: CASSLGRDRALSMYF.

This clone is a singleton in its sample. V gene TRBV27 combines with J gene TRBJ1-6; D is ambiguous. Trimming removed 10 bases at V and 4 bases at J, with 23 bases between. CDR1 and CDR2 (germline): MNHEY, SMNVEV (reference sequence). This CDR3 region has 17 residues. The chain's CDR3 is CATPGGAQRTYNSPLHF. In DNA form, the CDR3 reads TGTGCCACCCCCGGCGGCGCGCAACGGACTTATAATTCACCCCTCCACTTT.

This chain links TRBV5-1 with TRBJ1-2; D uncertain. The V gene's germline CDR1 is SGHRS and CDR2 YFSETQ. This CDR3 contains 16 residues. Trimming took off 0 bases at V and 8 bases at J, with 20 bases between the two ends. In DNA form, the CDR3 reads TGCGCCAGCAGCTTGGTAGGTGGGCCCATTCTTCGCGGCTACACCTTC. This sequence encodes CASSLVGGPILRGYTF.

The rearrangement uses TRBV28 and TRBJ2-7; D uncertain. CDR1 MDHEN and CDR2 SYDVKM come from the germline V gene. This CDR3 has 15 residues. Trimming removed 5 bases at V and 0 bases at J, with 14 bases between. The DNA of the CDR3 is TGTGCCAGCAGTCCTCCTGGGTTTAGCTCCTACGAGCAGTACTTC. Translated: CASSPPGFSSYEQYF.

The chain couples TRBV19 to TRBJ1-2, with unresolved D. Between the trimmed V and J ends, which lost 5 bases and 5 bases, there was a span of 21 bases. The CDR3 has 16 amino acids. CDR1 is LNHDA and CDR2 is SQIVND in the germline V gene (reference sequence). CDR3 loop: CASSPGLGAVPYGYTF. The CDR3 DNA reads TGTGCCAGTAGTCCCGGGTTGGGCGCCGTCCCTTATGGCTACACCTTC.

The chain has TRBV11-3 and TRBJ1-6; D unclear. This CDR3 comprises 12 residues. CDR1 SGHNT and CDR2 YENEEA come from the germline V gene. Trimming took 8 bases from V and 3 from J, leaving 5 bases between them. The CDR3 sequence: CASGYYNSPLHF. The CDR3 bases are TGTGCCAGCGGGTACTATAATTCACCCCTCCACTTT.

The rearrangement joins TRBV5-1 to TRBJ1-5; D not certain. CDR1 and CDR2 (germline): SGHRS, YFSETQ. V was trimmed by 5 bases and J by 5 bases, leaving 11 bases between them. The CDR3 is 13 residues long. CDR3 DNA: TGCGCCAGCAGGTTTTCAGACGATCAGCCCCAGCATTTT. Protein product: CASRFSDDQPQHF.

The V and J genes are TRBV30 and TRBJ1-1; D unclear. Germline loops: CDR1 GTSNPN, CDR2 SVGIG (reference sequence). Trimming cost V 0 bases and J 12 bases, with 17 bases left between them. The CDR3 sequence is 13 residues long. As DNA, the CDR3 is TGTGCCTGGAGTGTACCCCCCTTAAGTACCTCTTTCTTT. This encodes CAWSVPPLSTSFF.

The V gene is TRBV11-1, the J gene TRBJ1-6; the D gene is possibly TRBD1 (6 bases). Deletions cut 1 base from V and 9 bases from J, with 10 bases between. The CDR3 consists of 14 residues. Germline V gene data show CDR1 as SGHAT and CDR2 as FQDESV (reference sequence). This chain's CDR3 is CASSLDQGPSPLHF. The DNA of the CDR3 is TGTGCCAGCAGCTTAGACCAGGGGCCTTCACCCCTCCACTTT.

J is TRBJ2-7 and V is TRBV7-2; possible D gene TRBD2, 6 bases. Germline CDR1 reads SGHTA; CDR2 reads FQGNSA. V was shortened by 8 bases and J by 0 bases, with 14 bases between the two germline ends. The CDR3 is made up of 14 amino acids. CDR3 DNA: TGTGCCAGCGAGGTAGCGGTAGGCTCCTACGAGCAGTACTTC. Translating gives CASEVAVGSYEQYF.

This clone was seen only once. This CDR3 is CASSPGQGIIGYTF. DNA for the CDR3: TGTGCCAGCAGCCCAGGACAGGGGATAATCGGCTACACCTTC. V is TRBV9 and J is TRBJ1-2; 9 positions agree with TRBD1. Germline V CDR1 and CDR2: SGDLS, YYNGEE. This CDR3 contains 14 residues. The ends lost 4 bases at V and 8 bases at J; junction bases unmatched: 9.

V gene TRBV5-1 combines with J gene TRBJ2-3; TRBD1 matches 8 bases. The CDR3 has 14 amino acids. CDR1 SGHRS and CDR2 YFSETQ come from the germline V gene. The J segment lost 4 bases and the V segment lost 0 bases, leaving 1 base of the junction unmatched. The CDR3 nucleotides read TGCGCCAGCAGCTTGGTACAGGGGGCAGATACGCAGTATTTT. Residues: CASSLVQGADTQYF.

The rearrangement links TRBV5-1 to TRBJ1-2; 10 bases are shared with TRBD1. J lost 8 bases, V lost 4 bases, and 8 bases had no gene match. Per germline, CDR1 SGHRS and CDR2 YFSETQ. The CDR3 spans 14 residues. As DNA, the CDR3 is TGCGCCAGCAGCCTCCCGGGACAGGGGTTAGGCTACACCTTC. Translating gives CASSLPGQGLGYTF.

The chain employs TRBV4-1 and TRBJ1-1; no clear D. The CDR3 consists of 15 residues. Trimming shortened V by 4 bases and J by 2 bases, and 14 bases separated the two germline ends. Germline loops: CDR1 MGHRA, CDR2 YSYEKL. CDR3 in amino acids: CASSPMAIGNTEAFF. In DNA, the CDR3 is TGCGCCAGCAGCCCCATGGCCATTGGCAACACTGAAGCTTTCTTT.

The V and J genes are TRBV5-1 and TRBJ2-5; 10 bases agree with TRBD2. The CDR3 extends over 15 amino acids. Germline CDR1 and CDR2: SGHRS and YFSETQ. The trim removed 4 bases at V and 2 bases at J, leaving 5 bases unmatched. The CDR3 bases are TGCGCCAGCAGCGACCCTAGCGGGAGTCAAGAGACCCAGTACTTC. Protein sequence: CASSDPSGSQETQYF.

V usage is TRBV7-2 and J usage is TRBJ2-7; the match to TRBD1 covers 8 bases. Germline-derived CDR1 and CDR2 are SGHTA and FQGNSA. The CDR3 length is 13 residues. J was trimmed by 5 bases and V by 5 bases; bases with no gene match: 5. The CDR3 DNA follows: TGTGCCAGCAGCACACAGGGGGGCGACGAGCAGTACTTC. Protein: CASSTQGGDEQYF.